Presented here are 9 T cell receptor beta chains from one specimen sequenced in a study of cytomegalovirus exposure and HLA in healthy donors. Method: immunoSEQ multiplex PCR; TCRdb's copy keeps in-frame clones and lacks some. The sample consists of about 250,000 clones, about 90% of them appearing once. Source material: PBMCs. Receptor source: a man aged 18-30 years in good health and CMV-seropositive.

The V call is TRBV27, the J call TRBJ2-7; D gene uncertain. Germline V CDR1 and CDR2: MNHEY, SMNVEV (reference sequence). Trimming stripped 2 bases from V and 5 bases from J, with 13 bases between. The CDR3 spans 14 residues. This chain's CDR3 is CASSLGSQSDEQYF. CDR3 coding DNA: TGTGCCAGCAGTTTAGGGTCCCAGAGTGACGAGCAGTACTTC.

The chain carries TRBV28 and TRBJ2-1; TRBD2 aligns across 7 bases. Unmatched junction bases numbered 7, after V lost 2 bases and J lost 6 bases. This CDR3 region has 15 residues. Germline-derived CDR1 and CDR2 are MDHEN and SYDVKM. The CDR3 region is CASSLGDKRGNEQFF. For the CDR3, the DNA is TGTGCCAGCAGTTTAGGGGATAAGCGGGGCAATGAGCAGTTCTTC.

V and J are TRBV2 and TRBJ2-3; 10 bases are shared with TRBD1. From germline, CDR1 is SNHLY and CDR2 FYNNEI. V shed 6 bases, J shed 5 bases, and the junction held 8 bases outside the gene matches. This CDR3 has 15 amino acids. Here the CDR3 reads CASSRDRDRGDTQYF. In nucleotides, the CDR3 is TGTGCCAGCAGCAGGGACAGGGACAGGGGAGATACGCAGTATTTT.

V and J are TRBV10-3 and TRBJ2-3; 7 nucleotides agree with TRBD2. The CDR3 runs 14 residues. Unmatched junction bases numbered 1, after V lost 4 bases and J lost 0 bases. Germline-derived CDR1 and CDR2 are ENHRY and SYGVKD. In nucleotides, the CDR3 is TGTGCCATCAGTGTAGCGGGTAGCACAGATACGCAGTATTTT. It specifies CAISVAGSTDTQYF.

The chain links TRBV27 to TRBJ2-2; D remains unclear. Germline values: CDR1 MNHEY, CDR2 SMNVEV (reference sequence). V was shortened by 3 bases and J by 6 bases, with 8 bases between the two germline ends. The CDR3 is 13 residues long. The chain's CDR3 is CASSFNGAGELFF. The CDR3, as DNA: TGTGCCAGCAGTTTTAATGGGGCCGGGGAGCTGTTTTTT.

This chain links TRBV27 with TRBJ2-1; tentative D call: TRBD1 (6 bases). The V and J ends lost 3 bases and 4 bases respectively, with 19 bases between them. Per the germline V gene, CDR1 is MNHEY and CDR2 is SMNVEV (reference sequence). The CDR3 totals 17 residues. The CDR3 nucleotides are TGTGCCAGCAGTTTCCTACCCCGACAGGTGATTTACAATGAGCAGTTCTTC. It is translated as CASSFLPRQVIYNEQFF.

The chain joins TRBV30 to TRBJ1-1, with D perhaps matching TRBD1 (5 bases). Germline V lookup: CDR1 GTSNPN, CDR2 SVGIG (reference sequence). The CDR3 consists of 15 residues. Trimming shortened V by 1 base and J by 0 bases, and 12 bases separated the two germline ends. The CDR3 coding sequence is TGTGCCTGGAGTGAGTTACAGGACCTGAACACTGAAGCTTTCTTT. The encoded protein is CAWSELQDLNTEAFF.

The V gene is TRBV13, the J gene TRBJ2-1, with 13 bases identical to TRBD2. The CDR3 runs to 15 residues. J gave up 6 bases and V 6 bases, and 5 bases lay outside the gene matches. CDR1 and CDR2 (germline): PRHDT, FYEKMQ (reference sequence). The CDR3 DNA reads as TGTGCCAGCAGTTCGGGACTAGCGGGACCCAATGAGCAGTTCTTC. Its protein is CASSSGLAGPNEQFF. Variable domain in full (rest from reference TRBV13 and TRBJ2-1): AAGVIQSPRHLIKEKRETATLKCYPIPRHDTVYWYQQGPGQDPQFLISFYEKMQSDKGSIPDRFSAQQFSDYHSELNMSSLELGDSALYFCASSSGLAGPNEQFFGPGTRLTVL.

This clone has at least ten counts. V gene TRBV5-1 combines with J gene TRBJ1-2; unclear D gene. Trimming removed 0 bases at V and 1 base at J, with 4 bases between. The CDR3 is 13 residues long. From germline, CDR1 is SGHRS and CDR2 YFSETQ. The DNA of the CDR3 is TGCGCCAGCAGCTTGGACAGTAACTATGGCTACACCTTC. Protein sequence: CASSLDSNYGYTF.